Listed here are 28 T cell receptor beta chains from one sample, sequenced in a study of shared clonotypes between healthy human individuals (dated by TCRdb to about 2020). Libraries were made using the immunoSEQ multiplex PCR assay. The immuneACCESS repertoire file appears here via TCRdb, limited to in-frame rearrangements. These files lack a portion of the clones; in checked studies, under half of the deficit traces to unresolved V genes, and the cause of the others is not known. The sample table contains approximately 530,000 clones; only one count was recorded for roughly 95% of them. The leading ten clones occupy under 0.065% of the sample. Sequenced sample: naive CD4+ T cells sorted from blood. The cell subset or site label corresponds to: CD45RA+ positively selected. Source of these receptors: a woman younger than 45 in good health.

The DNA of the CDR3 is TGTGCCAGCAGTTACGAGGGGGGAATAGGGGAAAAACTGTTTTTT. Translated: CASSYEGGIGEKLFF. This chain uses TRBV6-5 with TRBJ1-4; D might be TRBD1 (6 bases). Germline CDR1 reads MNHEY; CDR2 reads SVGAGI. The ends were cut back, 2 bases at V and 8 bases at J, with 15 bases in the middle. The CDR3 runs 15 residues.

The chain joins TRBV30 to TRBJ1-4, with TRBD1 identical over 7 bases. J lost 3 bases, V lost 0 bases, and 4 bases had no gene match. This CDR3 has 15 residues. Germline V gene lookup returns CDR1 GTSNPN and CDR2 SVGIG (reference sequence). In DNA, the CDR3 is TGTGCCTGGAGTGTACCCGGGACAGCTAATGAAAAACTGTTTTTT. It is translated as CAWSVPGTANEKLFF.

The V call is TRBV9, the J call TRBJ2-3, with 11 bases matching TRBD2. The germline gives CDR1 SGDLS, CDR2 YYNGEE. This CDR3 has 15 amino acids. Trimming took 1 base from V and 5 from J; bases not matched to a gene: 3. CDR3 protein: CASSVTSGSQDTQYF. In DNA, the CDR3 is TGTGCCAGCAGCGTAACTAGCGGGAGTCAAGATACGCAGTATTTT.

The J gene is TRBJ1-4, the V gene TRBV6-1, with TRBD1 matching over 7 bases. This CDR3 region has 14 residues. After removal of 7 bases from V and 8 bases from J, the junction contained 10 bases not matched to a gene. Germline values: CDR1 MNHNS, CDR2 SASEGT. The CDR3 sequence: CASTRQGFHEKLFF. The DNA for the CDR3 is TGTGCCAGCACCCGACAGGGCTTTCACGAAAAACTGTTTTTT.

The chain links TRBV11-3 to TRBJ2-1; TRBD2 aligns across 7 bases. With 4 bases clipped from V and 0 bases from J, the junction kept 3 bases outside the gene matches. This CDR3 is built from 15 residues. Per germline, CDR1 SGHNT and CDR2 YENEEA. CDR3 protein: CASSYGGISYNEQFF. The CDR3 DNA reads TGTGCCAGCAGCTACGGGGGGATCTCCTACAATGAGCAGTTCTTC.

This clone was picked up one time. The rearrangement uses TRBV6-6 and TRBJ2-1; D gene unclear. CDR1 MNHNY and CDR2 SVGAGI come from the germline V gene (reference sequence). V lost 2 bases to trimming and J lost 6 bases, with 11 bases between them. The CDR3 extends over 14 amino acids. The CDR3 bases are TGTGCCAGCAGTTACGGAGTGGTTGGCAATGAGCAGTTCTTC. This encodes CASSYGVVGNEQFF.

The chain couples TRBV6-5 to TRBJ2-3; TRBD2 matches 8 bases. This CDR3 is built from 16 residues. CDR1 MNHEY and CDR2 SVGAGI come from the germline V gene. J gave up 6 bases and V 2 bases, and 10 bases lay outside the gene matches. As DNA, the CDR3 is TGTGCCAGCAGTTACAGCACAGCGGGAGCCGGGGATACGCAGTATTTT. Amino acids: CASSYSTAGAGDTQYF.

The rearrangement links TRBV18 to TRBJ2-2; the D is unclear. Germline CDR1 reads KGHSH; CDR2 reads LQKENI. The V end lost 3 bases, the J end lost 0 bases, and 11 bases lay between the germline ends. The CDR3 contains 16 residues. Here the CDR3 reads CASSPLRYSNTGELFF. In nucleotides, the CDR3 is TGTGCCAGCTCACCCCTTCGCTACTCGAACACCGGGGAGCTGTTTTTT.

The rearrangement joins TRBV4-1 to TRBJ2-7; tentative D call: TRBD2 (5 bases). Germline-derived CDR1 and CDR2 are MGHRA and YSYEKL. Deletions cut 0 bases from V and 2 bases from J, with 14 bases between. CDR3 length: 16 residues. In DNA, the CDR3 is TGCGCCAGCAGCCAAGATAATGAGGGATCCACCTACGAGCAGTACTTC. This encodes CASSQDNEGSTYEQYF.

The chain is built from TRBV6-5 and TRBJ2-7; tentative D call: TRBD2 (6 bases). The V end lost 5 bases, the J end lost 1 base, and 12 bases lay between the germline ends. The CDR3 totals 14 residues. Germline CDR1 and CDR2: MNHEY and SVGAGI. This CDR3 is CASSRAGGSYEQYF. CDR3 in DNA: TGTGCCAGCAGTCGAGCGGGTGGGTCCTACGAGCAGTACTTC.

The CDR3 loop reads CASSQGMSGQGYSNQPQHF. DNA for the CDR3: TGCGCCAGCAGCCAAGGCATGAGTGGACAGGGGTACAGCAATCAGCCCCAGCATTTT. The chain recombines TRBV4-1 with TRBJ1-5, with 9 nucleotides matching TRBD1. This CDR3 contains 19 residues. J lost 1 base, V lost 1 base, and 11 bases had no gene match. CDR1 and CDR2 (germline): MGHRA, YSYEKL.

The chain employs TRBV5-1 and TRBJ1-1, with TRBD1 identical over 10 bases. The CDR3 extends over 13 amino acids. Germline trimming cut 4 bases from V and 10 bases from J; bases unmatched to any gene: 7. In germline, CDR1 is SGHRS, CDR2 YFSETQ. As DNA, the CDR3 is TGCGCCAGCAGCACCCCGGGACAGGGGACAGCTTTCTTT. Translation: CASSTPGQGTAFF. The full variable domain, rest sourced from reference TRBV5-1 and TRBJ1-1, is KAGVTQTPRYLIKTRGQQVTLSCSPISGHRSVSWYQQTPGQGLQFLFEYFSETQRNKGNFPGRFSGRQFSNSRSEMNVSTLELGDSALYLCASSTPGQGTAFFGQGTRLTVV.

This chain uses TRBV6-6 with TRBJ1-5; no firm D call. This CDR3 contains 15 residues. The germline V and J ends were trimmed by 0 bases and 6 bases, with 12 bases remaining between them. Germline CDR1 and CDR2: MNHNY and SVGAGI (reference sequence). CDR3 sequence (DNA): TGTGCCAGCAGTTACTCGGCCCCCGAGAGTCAGCCCCAGCATTTT. This gives the protein CASSYSAPESQPQHF.

The chain is built from TRBV6-6 and TRBJ1-4; D uncertain. The V and J ends lost 4 bases and 0 bases respectively, with 6 bases between them. CDR1 is MNHNY and CDR2 is SVGAGI in the germline V gene (reference sequence). The CDR3 extends over 14 amino acids. CDR3 sequence reads: CASSLDPTNEKLFF. The CDR3 DNA follows: TGTGCCAGCAGTTTAGACCCAACTAATGAAAAACTGTTTTTT.

V gene TRBV6-1 combines with J gene TRBJ1-5; D uncertain. This CDR3 spans 15 amino acids. The V end lost 4 bases, the J end lost 9 bases, and 19 bases lay between the germline ends. The germline V gene has CDR1 MNHNS and CDR2 SASEGT. The CDR3 here is CASSVLDSEDRPQHF. The CDR3 DNA sequence: TGTGCCAGCAGTGTTTTGGACTCCGAGGACCGGCCCCAGCATTTT.

J is TRBJ2-7 and V is TRBV7-9; D gene uncertain. Per the germline V gene, CDR1 is SEHNR and CDR2 is FQNEAQ (reference sequence). This CDR3 has 12 amino acids. With 5 bases removed from V and 3 bases from J, the gap between germline ends came to 8 bases. The CDR3 DNA reads as TGTGCCAGCAGCCTCCCGGGCTACGAGCAGTACTTC. Its translation: CASSLPGYEQYF.

The chain is built from TRBV15 and TRBJ2-5, with TRBD1 identical over 8 bases. Germline V gene lookup returns CDR1 LNHNV and CDR2 YYDKDF (reference sequence). The CDR3 has 12 amino acids. V was clipped by 8 bases and J by 5 bases; unmatched bases: 4. This CDR3 is CATRQGTETQYF. CDR3 bases: TGTGCCACCCGACAGGGGACGGAGACCCAGTACTTC.

The chain uses TRBV7-6 and TRBJ2-7; D not certain. The V and J ends lost 0 bases and 2 bases respectively, with 5 bases between them. Germline CDR1 and CDR2: SGHVS and FNYEAQ. CDR3 length equals 13 residues. Here the CDR3 reads CASSLAGTYEQYF. CDR3 nucleotides: TGTGCCAGCAGCTTAGCAGGAACCTACGAGCAGTACTTC.

The rearrangement joins TRBV11-2 to TRBJ1-3, with unresolved D. Between the trimmed V and J ends, which lost 5 bases and 3 bases, there was a span of 20 bases. CDR3 length: 17 amino acids. Germline V gene sequence: CDR1 SGHAT, CDR2 FQNNGV. CDR3 loop: CASSLHLSRHGGNTIYF. DNA of the CDR3: TGTGCCAGCAGCCTACACCTGTCCCGTCACGGTGGAAACACCATATATTTT.

The chain joins TRBV20-1 to TRBJ2-4; 10 bases agree with TRBD1. Germline V lookup: CDR1 DFQATT, CDR2 SNEGSKA (reference sequence). V shed 3 bases and J 14 bases; nucleotides not matched to a gene: 4. CDR3 length equals 11 residues. The CDR3 coding sequence is TGCAGTGCTAGGGTTGGACAGGGGGAGTACTTC. Translation: CSARVGQGEYF.

The chain employs TRBV5-1 and TRBJ2-2, with D unresolved. Germline loops: CDR1 SGHRS, CDR2 YFSETQ. The CDR3 sequence is 14 residues long. The ends were cut back, 0 bases at V and 4 bases at J, with 7 bases in the middle. Here the CDR3 reads CASSLERPTGELFF. Here the CDR3 DNA reads TGCGCCAGCAGCTTGGAGCGTCCCACCGGGGAGCTGTTTTTT.

V is TRBV7-9 and J is TRBJ1-4, with D maybe TRBD1 (5 bases). CDR1 SEHNR and CDR2 FQNEAQ come from the germline V gene (reference sequence). The CDR3 loop spans 15 amino acids. V shed 2 bases and J shed 4 bases, with 11 bases lying between them. As DNA, the CDR3 is TGTGCCAGCAGCTTAAGGTGGGGGGATAATGAAAAACTGTTTTTT. It codes for CASSLRWGDNEKLFF.

The DNA of the CDR3 is TGTGCCAGCAGTTTAAGGCCTTATACTGAAGCTTTCTTT. Translation: CASSLRPYTEAFF. The J gene is TRBJ1-1, the V gene TRBV28; D gene unclear. CDR3 length: 13 residues. Germline V lookup: CDR1 MDHEN, CDR2 SYDVKM. With 2 bases removed from V and 5 bases from J, the gap between germline ends came to 9 bases.

On this clone itself: An end of the junction differs from the germline gene, which may be a read error. The chain carries TRBV5-8 and TRBJ2-5; D remains ambiguous. This CDR3 is built from 13 residues. The germline gives CDR1 SGHTS, CDR2 YDEGEE. This chain's CDR3 is CASSLGLSETQYF. CDR3 DNA sequence: TGTGCCAGCAGTTTGGGGTTGAGCGAGACCCAGTACTTC.

This sequence joins TRBV2 and TRBJ2-7; 8 bases map to TRBD2. J was trimmed by 5 bases and V by 4 bases; bases with no gene match: 7. The CDR3 length is 14 residues. Germline V gene data show CDR1 as SNHLY and CDR2 as FYNNEI. For the CDR3, the DNA is TGTGCCAGCAGTGCTAGCGGGCCACTTGACGAGCAGTACTTC. Protein product: CASSASGPLDEQYF.

The V gene is TRBV18, the J gene TRBJ2-7, with 9 positions matching TRBD1. The CDR3 runs 16 residues. After removal of 4 bases from V and 2 bases from J, the junction contained 9 bases not matched to a gene. The germline CDR1 and CDR2 sequences are KGHSH and LQKENI. This CDR3 is CASSRDRGSLAYEQYF. Here the CDR3 DNA reads TGTGCCAGCTCACGCGACAGGGGGTCTTTAGCCTACGAGCAGTACTTC.

The chain joins TRBV10-3 to TRBJ2-1; a possible D gene is TRBD1 (6 bases). The CDR3 is made up of 15 amino acids. The V gene lost 6 bases and the J gene lost 0 bases, with 12 bases spanning the gap. CDR1 and CDR2 from the germline V gene are ENHRY and SYGVKD. The CDR3 DNA reads TGTGCCATCAGCGAGGGGGTTAGCTCCTACAATGAGCAGTTCTTC. Residues: CAISEGVSSYNEQFF.

V is TRBV6-6 and J is TRBJ2-7; D unclear. The V gene lost 6 bases and the J gene lost 2 bases, with 14 bases spanning the gap. CDR3 length equals 14 residues. The germline CDR1 and CDR2 sequences are MNHNY and SVGAGI (reference sequence). CDR3 amino acids: CASRGPGLPYEQYF. The CDR3 nucleotides are TGTGCCAGCAGAGGGCCAGGCCTCCCCTACGAGCAGTACTTC.